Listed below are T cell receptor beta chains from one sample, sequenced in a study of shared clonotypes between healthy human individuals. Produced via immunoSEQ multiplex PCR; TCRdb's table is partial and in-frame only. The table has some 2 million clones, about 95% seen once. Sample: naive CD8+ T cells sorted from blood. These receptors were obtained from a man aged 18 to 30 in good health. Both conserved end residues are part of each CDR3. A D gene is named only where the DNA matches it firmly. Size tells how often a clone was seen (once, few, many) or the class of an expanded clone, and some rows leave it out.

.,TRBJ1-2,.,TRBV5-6,CASSLFVGVGHYGYTF,TGTGCCAGCAGCTTGTTTGTGGGAGTAGGGCACTATGGCTACACCTTC
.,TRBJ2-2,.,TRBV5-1,CASSFGWNTGELFF,TGCGCCAGCAGCTTCGGTTGGAACACCGGGGAGCTGTTTTTT
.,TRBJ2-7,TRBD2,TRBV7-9,CASSSAGVEQYF,TGTGCCAGCAGCTCGGCGGGGGTCGAGCAGTACTTC
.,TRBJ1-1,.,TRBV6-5,CASSYSRRGEGAFF,TGTGCCAGCAGTTACTCGCGCCGGGGAGAAGGGGCTTTCTTT
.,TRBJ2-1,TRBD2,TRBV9,CASSPRTSGIYNEQFF,TGTGCCAGCAGCCCGCGGACTAGCGGGATCTACAATGAGCAGTTCTTC
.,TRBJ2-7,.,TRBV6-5,CASSPGLGDYEQYF,TGTGCCAGCAGCCCCGGGCTGGGGGACTACGAGCAGTACTTC
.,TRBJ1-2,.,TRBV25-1,CASSDWGPGYTF,TGTGCCAGCAGTGATTGGGGGCCTGGCTACACCTTC
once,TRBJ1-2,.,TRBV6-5,CASTPGPPSGGYTF,TGTGCCAGCACCCCTGGACCCCCATCGGGTGGCTACACCTTC
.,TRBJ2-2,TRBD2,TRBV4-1,CASSQETLTSGSHTGELFF,TGCGCCAGCAGCCAAGAAACCTTGACTAGCGGGAGTCACACCGGGGAGCTGTTTTTT
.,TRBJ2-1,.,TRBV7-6,CASSLYGNYNEQFF,TGTGCCAGCAGCTTATATGGAAACTACAATGAGCAGTTCTTC
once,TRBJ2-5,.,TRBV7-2,CASSLGGPETQYF,TGTGCCAGCAGCTTAGGGGGGCCGGAGACCCAGTACTTC
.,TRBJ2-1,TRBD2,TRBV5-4,CASSLGSERGYFEQFF,TGTGCCAGCAGCTTGGGGTCAGAGCGGGGGTATTTTGAGCAGTTCTTC
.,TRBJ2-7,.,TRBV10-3,CAISESGPSYEQYF,TGTGCCATCAGTGAGTCGGGACCTTCCTACGAGCAGTACTTC
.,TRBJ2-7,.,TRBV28,CASSSWDSITLEQYF,TGTGCCAGCAGTTCCTGGGACTCCATCACTTTAGAGCAGTACTTC
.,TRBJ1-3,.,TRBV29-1,CSVETEDNTGNTIYF,TGCAGCGTCGAGACGGAGGACAACACTGGAAACACCATATATTTT
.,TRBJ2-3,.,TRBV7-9,CASSLDRLDTQYF,TGTGCCAGCAGCTTAGACCGCTTAGATACGCAGTATTTT
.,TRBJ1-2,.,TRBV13,CASSLGRGSYGYTF,TGTGCCAGCAGCTTGGGGCGGGGGTCCTATGGCTACACCTTC
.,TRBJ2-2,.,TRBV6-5,CASSYIPPGTGELFF,TGTGCCAGCAGTTACATACCGCCGGGGACCGGGGAGCTGTTTTTT
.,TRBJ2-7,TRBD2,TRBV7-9,CASSSTSGRSEQYF,TGTGCCAGCAGCTCGACTAGCGGGAGAAGCGAGCAGTACTTC
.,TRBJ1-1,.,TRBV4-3,CASSRDRGAEAFF,TGCGCCAGCAGCCGAGATCGTGGGGCTGAAGCTTTCTTT
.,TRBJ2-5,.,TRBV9,CASSVRVGGLETQYF,TGTGCCAGCAGCGTACGTGTCGGGGGATTAGAGACCCAGTACTTC
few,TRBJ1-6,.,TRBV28,CASSYIGAPYSGLHF,TGTGCCAGCAGTTACATCGGCGCCCCCTATTCGGGCCTCCACTTT
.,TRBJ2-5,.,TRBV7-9,CASSSETRLETQYF,TGTGCCAGCAGCTCCGAGACTAGATTGGAGACCCAGTACTTC